This passage covers 16 T cell receptor beta chains from one sample sequenced in a study of early T cells in non-severe SARS-CoV-2 infection. TCRdb analysed the 5' RACE reads with MiXCR anew, one entry per CDR3 protein. The sample consists of 55,000 to 80,000 distinct CDR3 sequences, around 12% of them appearing once. The source material was whole blood, sampled at baseline. These receptors were collected from an adult who was a healthcare worker with PCR-confirmed SARS-CoV-2 infection or an uninfected control (not recorded which).

This clonotype has a count of ten or more. The V and J genes are TRBV11-2 and TRBJ1-2; possible D gene TRBD1, 5 bases. V was trimmed by 2 bases and J by 0 bases, leaving 7 bases between them. CDR1 and CDR2 (germline): SGHAT, FQNNGV. The CDR3 is made up of 14 amino acids. The CDR3 is CASSLTGTNYGYTF. In nucleotides, the CDR3 is TGTGCCAGCAGCTTAACAGGAACTAACTATGGCTACACCTTC.

This clonotype was counted between two and nine times. The chain has TRBV28 and TRBJ2-2; possibly TRBD2 for D (5 bases). The CDR3 runs 15 residues. Germline V gene data show CDR1 as MDHEN and CDR2 as SYDVKM. V shed 4 bases and J shed 4 bases, with 13 bases lying between them. In DNA, the CDR3 is TGTGCCAGCAGTTCTCCAAGGGCGGGCACCGGGGAGCTGTTTTTT. Encoded protein: CASSSPRAGTGELFF.

The chain joins TRBV6-2 or TRBV6-3 to TRBJ2-4; tentative D call: TRBD1 (6 bases). The CDR3 contains 17 residues. Germline loops: CDR1 MNHEY, CDR2 SVGEGT. The V end was cut by 0 bases, the J end by 0 bases, with 12 bases between. The CDR3 spells CASSYSSAGVAKNIQYF. In DNA form, the CDR3 reads TGTGCCAGCAGTTACTCGTCGGCAGGGGTAGCCAAAAACATTCAGTACTTC.

This clonotype has ten or more counts. This chain joins TRBV5-4 and TRBJ2-5; 11 nucleotides agree with TRBD2. V shed 3 bases and J 2 bases; nucleotides not matched to a gene: 3. The CDR3 spans 15 residues. Germline CDR1 and CDR2: SGHNT and YYREEE (reference sequence). CDR3 DNA sequence: TGTGCCAGCAGCTGGGGGACTAGCGGACAAGAGACCCAGTACTTC. This translates into CASSWGTSGQETQYF.

This chain connects TRBV10-3 to TRBJ2-7, with 8 bases fitting TRBD1. The CDR3 spans 14 residues. V dropped 7 bases and J dropped 6; count of bases not matched to a gene: 11. Per the germline V gene, CDR1 is ENHRY and CDR2 is SYGVKD. CDR3 region: CAITSRQGSGEQYF. CDR3 nucleotides: TGTGCCATCACCTCACGACAGGGGAGTGGCGAGCAGTACTTC.

The CDR3: CASSYVVVGYQETQYF. CDR3 sequence (DNA): TGTGCCAGCAGTTACGTCGTCGTTGGGTACCAAGAGACCCAGTACTTC. The chain couples TRBV6-2 or TRBV6-3 to TRBJ2-5; no definite D call. The V end was cut by 2 bases, the J end by 0 bases, with 13 bases between. Germline CDR1 reads MNHEY; CDR2 reads SVGEGT. The CDR3 is 16 amino acids.

The sample holds a few counts of this clonotype. V usage is TRBV29-1 and J usage is TRBJ1-5; D perhaps matches TRBD1 (5 bases). In germline, CDR1 is SQVTM, CDR2 ANQGSEA. V shed 2 bases and J shed 5 bases, with 13 bases lying between them. The CDR3 runs to 14 residues. The CDR3 sequence: CSVEWQGIDQPQHF. The CDR3, as DNA: TGCAGCGTTGAATGGCAGGGAATTGATCAGCCCCAGCATTTT.

The chain joins TRBV7-9 to TRBJ1-1, with 10 bases aligning to TRBD1. Trimming at V came to 4 bases and at J to 4 bases, leaving 3 bases not matched to a gene. The length of the CDR3 is 14 residues. Germline V lookup: CDR1 SEHNR, CDR2 FQNEAQ (reference sequence). CDR3 protein: CASSWTGGGTEAFF. Written as DNA, the CDR3 is TGTGCCAGCAGCTGGACAGGGGGAGGCACTGAAGCTTTCTTT.

This clonotype was counted a single time. This chain uses TRBV13 with TRBJ2-4; D unclear. V was trimmed by 4 bases and J by 0 bases, leaving 10 bases between them. The CDR3 totals 15 residues. The germline CDR1 and CDR2 sequences are PRHDT and FYEKMQ (reference sequence). The CDR3 is CASSSPTVAKNIQYF. In DNA form, the CDR3 reads TGTGCCAGCAGCTCTCCGACGGTAGCCAAAAACATTCAGTACTTC.

Ten or more counts support this clonotype. J is TRBJ1-6 and V is TRBV27, with TRBD1 as a possible D gene (5 bases). Germline CDR1 is MNHEY and CDR2 is SMNVEV (reference sequence). This CDR3 region has 15 residues. With 0 bases removed from V and 9 bases from J, the gap between germline ends came to 12 bases. The DNA for the CDR3 is TGTGCCAGCAGTTTATCGGTGGGGGATGGTTCACCCCTCCACTTT. Translating it yields CASSLSVGDGSPLHF.

This clonotype appeared many times. This rearrangement joins TRBV9 to TRBJ1-2, with a tentative D call TRBD1 (6 bases). V lost 3 bases to trimming and J lost 2 bases, with 11 bases between them. The CDR3 covers 14 residues. CDR1 is SGDLS and CDR2 is YYNGEE in the germline V gene. The chain's CDR3 is CASSAGGRNYGYTF. In nucleotides, the CDR3 is TGTGCCAGCAGCGCGGGGGGGCGGAACTATGGCTACACCTTC.

The V and J genes are TRBV18 and TRBJ2-5; TRBD1 agrees at 7 bases. With V trimmed by 5 bases and J by 7 bases, 13 bases remained unmatched. Germline loops: CDR1 KGHSH, CDR2 LQKENI. CDR3 size: 15 residues. The chain's CDR3 is CASSTEQGLGATQYF. The CDR3 coding sequence is TGTGCCAGCTCAACGGAACAGGGGCTCGGTGCGACCCAGTACTTC.

The J gene is TRBJ2-3, the V gene TRBV11-2, with D possibly being TRBD2 (5 bases). Trimming removed 5 bases at V and 1 base at J, with 16 bases between. CDR3 size: 16 residues. From germline, CDR1 is SGHAT and CDR2 FQNNGV. CDR3 DNA: TGTGCCAGCAGCCCCGGGAACCCGTGGGGCACAGATACGCAGTATTTT. Translating gives CASSPGNPWGTDTQYF.

This clonotype was found a few times. This rearrangement joins TRBV24-1 to TRBJ2-7; possible D gene TRBD1, 6 bases. The V gene lost 3 bases and the J gene lost 2 bases, with 13 bases spanning the gap. CDR3 length equals 15 residues. Germline V gene lookup returns CDR1 KGHDR and CDR2 SFDVKD. The CDR3 region has the DNA TGTGCCACCAGTGATCGCAGGGGAACTACCTACGAGCAGTACTTC. It is translated as CATSDRRGTTYEQYF.

This clonotype was seen only a few times. The gene calls are TRBV12-3 or TRBV12-4 and TRBJ2-1; TRBD2 might be the D (6 bases). The length of the CDR3 is 14 residues. V was pared by 6 bases and J by 4 bases, with 13 bases between. The chain's CDR3 is CASSFQGLYNEQFF. The CDR3 DNA sequence: TGTGCCAGCAGCTTCCAGGGACTTTACAATGAGCAGTTCTTC.

The chain is built from TRBV10-3 and TRBJ2-7; D gene uncertain. The CDR3 runs 15 residues. The V gene lost 0 bases and the J gene lost 6 bases, with 15 bases spanning the gap. Looked up from germline, CDR1 is ENHRY and CDR2 is SYGVKD. CDR3 in DNA: TGTGCCATCAGTGAGTCTTCCGGCTCCCTCACCGAGCAGTACTTC. Protein: CAISESSGSLTEQYF.